This TCR beta chain derives from a study of technical replicates of blood from several donors. The data were produced by immunoSEQ multiplex PCR, yet TCRdb's version contains in-frame clones alone and is incomplete. This table has around 92,000 clones, nearly 97% appearing once. The CDR3 loop spans 16 amino acids. V gave up 6 bases and J gave up 5 bases; unmatched junction bases: 16. The germline V gene has CDR1 SNHLY and CDR2 FYNNEI. The sequenced sample was T cells isolated from PBMCs. The source is a human donor in good health. This sequence joins TRBV2 and TRBJ2-7; 7 positions agree with TRBD1. Here the CDR3 DNA reads TGTGCCAGCAGCCTAATGCCGACAGGGAGTAGCGACGAGCAGTACTTC. Translation gives CASSLMPTGSSDEQYF. Full variable domain (outside the CDR3, taken from reference TRBV2 and TRBJ2-7): EPEVTQTPSHQVTQMGQEVILRCVPISNHLYFYWYRQILGQKVEFLVSFYNNEISEKSEIFDDQFSVERPDGSNFTLKIRSTKLEDSAMYFCASSLMPTGSSDEQYFGPGTRLTVT.